This is a list of T cell receptor beta chains from one sample in a study of T cells after yellow fever vaccination. TCRdb re-called the 5' RACE reads with MiXCR, one entry per CDR3 protein. Of about 320,000 distinct CDR3 sequences listed, approximately 12% are singletons. Material: CD4+ T cells sorted from PBMCs, obtained 15 days after the yellow fever booster vaccination. The receptors here all came from a man aged 18 to 29 who received the YFV17D yellow fever vaccine. Each CDR3 is given without its conserved first and last residue. The D gene is left open where the match is weak. Clone sizes are given selectively: once, few, many, or a class where the clone is expanded.

ASSLGDGRRQF,11,.,few,TRBV7-9
ASSIAAGSTDTQY,13,.,few,TRBV19
ASSYGGGAFRTDTQY,15,TRBD2,.,TRBV6-2/TRBV6-3
ASSREGAGGLAPQH,14,TRBD1,.,TRBV7-2
ASSFATGTDTQY,12,.,.,TRBV12-3/TRBV12-4
ASSRGTRVTDTQY,13,.,few,TRBV4-3
ASSTQGAKTQY,11,TRBD1,few,TRBV19
ASSHGQGDYGYT,12,TRBD1,.,TRBV4-3
AISEKAGRHSPLH,13,.,.,TRBV10-3
ASSQGDRGEGTEAF,14,TRBD1,.,TRBV23-1
ASSLIQSGSSYEQY,14,.,.,TRBV5-1
ASTRAGTAETEAF,13,.,.,TRBV6-2/TRBV6-3
ASSSKESTGHVEAF,14,.,few,TRBV7-2
ASSSGLVTDTQY,12,TRBD2,many,TRBV7-2
ASSFIAGSTDTQY,13,.,many,TRBV7-3
SAALAGRYNEQF,12,TRBD2,few,TRBV20-1
AWSVGLAGGTDTQY,14,TRBD2,.,TRBV30
ASSPRPNSPLH,11,.,.,TRBV18
ASSLVGSPEDYGYT,14,.,.,TRBV5-1
ASSLAVGGTSTDTQY,15,.,.,TRBV5-1
ASSEEATDTQY,11,.,.,TRBV2
ASSVLSGVFHYEQY,14,.,.,TRBV6-1
ASSLSSTGELF,11,.,.,TRBV18
ASSREVGEKLF,11,.,many,TRBV7-9
ASSPGTVGYGYT,12,TRBD1,.,TRBV5-8
ASTTNIVGGDTQY,13,.,.,TRBV5-1
ASSLMISGTGANVLT,15,TRBD2,many,TRBV7-6
ASSPLSVNTEAF,12,.,few,TRBV5-6
ASSVKRQGLNTEAF,14,TRBD1,.,TRBV6-1
ATSSRDYNQPQH,12,.,.,TRBV15
ASSLVVPGQGAHEQF,15,TRBD1,.,TRBV12-3/TRBV12-4
ASSLAPGLERETQY,14,.,many,TRBV5-1
AISEGQLYEQY,11,.,.,TRBV10-3
ASTFSETQY,9,.,.,TRBV6-2/TRBV6-3
SARLEGFNYGYT,12,.,few,TRBV20-1
ASSPDWAFNTEAF,13,.,few,TRBV19
ASSSPGQGARDGTGELF,17,TRBD1,.,TRBV5-1
ASSQTGLVRQETQY,14,TRBD2,few,TRBV3-1
ASSYALAKNIQY,12,.,few,TRBV11-2
ASSSVRDTQY,10,.,few,TRBV7-2
ASSYSGVAKNIQY,13,TRBD2,few,TRBV7-9
ASSYSIQGGNTEAF,14,.,many,TRBV6-5
ASSLVIWGGELF,12,.,few,TRBV11-2
SARGTSGPGNTIY,13,.,.,TRBV20-1
ASSPPWDSYYGYT,13,TRBD1,.,TRBV6-6
ASSPLFLARETQY,13,.,.,TRBV5-1
ASRLGGQYPKTGANVLT,17,.,.,TRBV12-2
ATSHGDGGKLF,11,.,few,TRBV15
ASSWTEQETQY,11,.,.,TRBV5-5
ASSQGAQGGNIQY,13,.,many,TRBV3-1
ASSNRASREKLF,12,.,.,TRBV6-5
ASSPREFNYGYT,12,.,.,TRBV18
ASSTSGGPGDTQY,13,TRBD2,few,TRBV5-6
ASSAHFRPQY,10,.,.,TRBV7-8